These 7 T cell receptor beta chains were sequenced from one sample in a study of blood T cell repertoires in COVID-19 (dated by TCRdb to the early 2020s). Library method: the immunoSEQ multiplex PCR assay. TCRdb limited this immuneACCESS table to in-frame rearrangements with V and J called. A share of clones is missing; checked studies link under half to unresolved V genes, and the rest is unexplained. The sample yields around 150,000 clones; roughly 83% were counted once. Over 10% of the sample rests with the top ten. Sequencing input: PBMCs or T cells enriched from blood (not recorded which). These receptors were obtained from a woman aged 60-70 years who had recovered from COVID-19.

V and J are TRBV11-2 and TRBJ2-1, with 13 bases that match TRBD2. The trim removed 6 bases at V and 9 bases at J, leaving 5 bases unmatched. Germline lookup yields CDR1 SGHAT and CDR2 FQNNGV. This CDR3 is 14 amino acids long. The chain's CDR3 is CASRLAGGLGEQFF. The DNA for the CDR3 is TGTGCCAGCAGACTAGCGGGGGGGCTGGGTGAGCAGTTCTTC.

CDR3 in amino acids: CASTPIPTGGITDTQYF. In DNA form, the CDR3 reads TGTGCCAGTACCCCAATTCCGACAGGGGGCATCACAGATACGCAGTATTTT. V gene TRBV19 combines with J gene TRBJ2-3, with 10 bases lining up with TRBD1. This CDR3 contains 17 residues. In germline, CDR1 is LNHDA, CDR2 SQIVND (reference sequence). J gave up 2 bases and V 7 bases, and 12 bases lay outside the gene matches.

This clone was counted between two and nine times. The gene calls are TRBV19 and TRBJ1-2; 7 nucleotides line up with TRBD1. CDR1 is LNHDA and CDR2 is SQIVND in the germline V gene (reference sequence). The CDR3 extends over 13 amino acids. Germline trimming cut 4 bases from V and 6 bases from J; bases unmatched to any gene: 5. CDR3 in DNA: TGTGCCAGTAGTAACAGGGGAGTGGATGGCTACACCTTC. It is translated as CASSNRGVDGYTF.

This clone was seen more than once but under ten times. V and J are TRBV5-1 and TRBJ1-1; 9 positions match TRBD1. Germline CDR1 SGHRS, CDR2 YFSETQ. CDR3 length: 14 residues. J was trimmed by 7 bases and V by 6 bases; bases with no gene match: 10. CDR3 amino acids: CASTEQQGAGEAFF. The DNA of the CDR3 is TGCGCCAGCACCGAACAACAGGGGGCGGGTGAAGCTTTCTTT.

This CDR3 is CASKLQGPNYGYTF. CDR3 in DNA: TGTGCCAGTAAATTACAGGGACCTAACTATGGCTACACCTTC. The chain has TRBV19 and TRBJ1-2; D is perhaps TRBD1 (6 bases). Germline loops: CDR1 LNHDA, CDR2 SQIVND (reference sequence). Trimming removed 7 bases from V and 0 bases from J, with 12 bases in between. The CDR3 contains 14 residues.

This chain uses TRBV28 with TRBJ2-2, with TRBD2 identical over 7 bases. V was clipped by 4 bases and J by 6 bases; unmatched bases: 8. Germline loops: CDR1 MDHEN, CDR2 SYDVKM. The CDR3 contains 15 residues. CDR3 residues: CASSWGGLRPGELFF. In nucleotides, the CDR3 is TGTGCCAGCAGTTGGGGGGGACTACGACCCGGGGAGCTGTTTTTT.

V usage is TRBV5-6 and J usage is TRBJ1-1; the match to TRBD1 covers 10 bases. This CDR3 is built from 15 residues. Trimming removed 4 bases from V and 4 bases from J; junction bases left unmatched: 7. Germline CDR1 is SGHDT and CDR2 is YYEEEE. The CDR3 nucleotides are TGTGCCAGCAGCCGGGACAGGGGCTCGGGCACTGAAGCTTTCTTT. Translation gives CASSRDRGSGTEAFF.